The rows below give T cell receptor beta chains drawn from one sample of a study of T cell repertoires in cytomegalovirus infection. These receptors' targets are unknown. TCRdb reprocessed the reads with MiXCR, giving one entry per CDR3 protein. The table shows some 700,000 distinct CDR3 sequences, with around a third occurring only once. The material was cultured PBMCs, obtained from culture after CMV antigen stimulation. The source of these receptors is a human donor in good health (CMV status not recorded). Some clones in this sample may be carry-over from other donors' samples. CDR3s leave out the opening cysteine and the closing phenylalanine or tryptophan.

j_call | v_call | cdr3_aa
TRBJ1-6 | TRBV7-6 | ASSLNRSPLH
TRBJ2-7 | TRBV5-1 | ASRPPGTGGGYEQY
TRBJ2-7 | TRBV10-3 | AISVTTGGIYEQY
TRBJ2-5 | TRBV5-4 | ASSSSRSGTQY
TRBJ2-1 | TRBV5-1 | ASSSRTAQSEQF
TRBJ1-5 | TRBV12-3/TRBV12-4 | ASSPTGADQPQH
TRBJ2-3 | TRBV6-1 | ASSESGSSTDTQY
TRBJ2-4 | TRBV19 | ASSLPPGQSQNIQY
TRBJ2-2 | TRBV7-2 | ASSRLAGGSTGELF
TRBJ2-1 | TRBV12-3/TRBV12-4 | ASSSGGRYNEQF
TRBJ2-1 | TRBV14 | ASSPLELAYNEQF
TRBJ2-7 | TRBV12-3/TRBV12-4 | ASGQTGGYEQY
TRBJ1-6 | TRBV6-6 | ASMKGQRSPLH
TRBJ2-3 | TRBV7-6 | ASSPAPASTQY
TRBJ2-2 | TRBV7-6 | ASSAGTNTGELF
TRBJ2-7 | TRBV29-1 | SVGTSDTYEQY
TRBJ2-3 | TRBV7-6 | ASSSSGRGGTDTQY
TRBJ1-4 | TRBV18 | ASSRVQVEKLF
TRBJ2-2 | TRBV19 | ASRAGGYTGELF
TRBJ2-3 | TRBV6-6 | ASSYTAGGRTDTQY
TRBJ1-5 | TRBV19 | ASRGVLGRQPQH
TRBJ2-5 | TRBV11-2 | ASSLEGQGSQY
TRBJ1-6 | TRBV28 | ASRHGQTNNSPLH
TRBJ2-5 | TRBV12-3/TRBV12-4 | ASSLEGRTETQY
TRBJ2-7 | TRBV6-6 | ASRRILDTYEQY
TRBJ2-1 | TRBV12-3/TRBV12-4 | ASSIGQGIPYNEQF
TRBJ2-3 | TRBV6-6 | ASSYPRIVGGADTQY
TRBJ2-5 | TRBV14 | ASSKGRALTTQY
TRBJ1-4 | TRBV7-4 | ASSRGQGPNEKLF
TRBJ1-3 | TRBV30 | AGTWSSGNTIY
TRBJ2-1 | TRBV7-2 | ASTQWGNEQF
TRBJ1-3 | TRBV6-8 | ASSYGPAASGNTIY
TRBJ2-3 | TRBV9 | ASSLGTSGNWDTQY
TRBJ2-7 | TRBV2 | AITKSDSYEQY
TRBJ2-3 | TRBV4-1 | ASSQGETDTQY
TRBJ2-1 | TRBV10-3 | AISESRTIGGEQF
TRBJ2-1 | TRBV5-5 | ASSLEARFYNEQF
TRBJ2-5 | TRBV4-1 | ASSQDLAGGAPRAQY
TRBJ2-5 | TRBV5-4 | ASGTSGSGEETQY
TRBJ1-1 | TRBV28 | ASSLTSGREAF